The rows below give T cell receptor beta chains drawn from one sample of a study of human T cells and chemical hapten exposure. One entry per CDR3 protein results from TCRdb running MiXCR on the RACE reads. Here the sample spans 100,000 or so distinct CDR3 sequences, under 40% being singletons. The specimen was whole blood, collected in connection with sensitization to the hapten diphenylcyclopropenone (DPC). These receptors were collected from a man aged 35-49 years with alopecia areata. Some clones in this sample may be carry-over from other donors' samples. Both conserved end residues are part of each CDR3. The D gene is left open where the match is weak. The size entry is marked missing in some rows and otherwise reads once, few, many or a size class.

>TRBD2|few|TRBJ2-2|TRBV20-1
TGCAGTGCTAGAGGATTCCCAGCTAGCGGGAGTGCCGGGGAGCTGTTTTTT
CSARGFPASGSAGELFF
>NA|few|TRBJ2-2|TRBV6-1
TGTGCCAGCAGTGAACAACAGGGCCAGAACACCGGGGAGCTGTTTTTT
CASSEQQGQNTGELFF
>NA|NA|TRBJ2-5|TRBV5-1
TGCGCCAGCAGCTTAGACACCGGACCCCAAGAGACCCAGTACTTC
CASSLDTGPQETQYF
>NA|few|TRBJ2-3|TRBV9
TGTGCCAGCAGCCCCCCGGCCAGCCCCACAGATACGCAGTATTTT
CASSPPASPTDTQYF
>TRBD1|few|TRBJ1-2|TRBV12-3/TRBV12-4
TGTGCCAGCAGCATCGGGACAGACTATGGCTACACCTTC
CASSIGTDYGYTF
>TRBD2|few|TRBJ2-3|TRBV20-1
TGCAGTGCGGGGACTAGCGGGAGGGCCACTAATACGCAGTATTTT
CSAGTSGRATNTQYF
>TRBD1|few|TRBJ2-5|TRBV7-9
TGTGCCAGCAGCTTTGGACAGGGTAAAGAGACCCAGTACTTC
CASSFGQGKETQYF
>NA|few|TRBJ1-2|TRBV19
TGTGCCAGTAGCCCAGGAGGGGTGGGCTACACCTTC
CASSPGGVGYTF
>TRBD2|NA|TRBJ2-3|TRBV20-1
TGCAGTGCTACCGGGACTAGCGGGAAGGCAGATACGCAGTATTTT
CSATGTSGKADTQYF
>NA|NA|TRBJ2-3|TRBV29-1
TGCAGCGTTGATACGGGCCACACGCAGTATTTT
CSVDTGHTQYF
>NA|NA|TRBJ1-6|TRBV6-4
TGTGCCAGCAGTTTCGACAGGAGCTCACCCCTCCACTTT
CASSFDRSSPLHF
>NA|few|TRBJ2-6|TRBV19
TGTGCCAGTAGTTGGCAGGGGTCTGGGGCCAACGTCCTGACTTTC
CASSWQGSGANVLTF
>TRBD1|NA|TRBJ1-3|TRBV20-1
TGCAGTGCTGGACAGGACTCTGGAAACACCATATATTTT
CSAGQDSGNTIYF
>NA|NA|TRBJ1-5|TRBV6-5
TGTGCCAGCAGTTACGACCGGGGTGGCCAGCCCCAGCATTTT
CASSYDRGGQPQHF
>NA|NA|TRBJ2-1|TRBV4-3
TGCGCCAGCAGCCAAGAAACACCCCTAGCTGGCGTTTCAAATGAGCAGTTCTTC
CASSQETPLAGVSNEQFF
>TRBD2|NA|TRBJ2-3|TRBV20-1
TGCAGTGCTAGAGATGTGGGACTAGCGGGAGTTGTAGATACGCAGTATTTT
CSARDVGLAGVVDTQYF
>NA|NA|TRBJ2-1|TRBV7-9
TGTGCCAGCAGCGGGGGCCTTAATTGGAATGAGCAGTTCTTC
CASSGGLNWNEQFF
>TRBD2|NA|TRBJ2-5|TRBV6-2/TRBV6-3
TGTGCCAGCAGTTACTCGTCGGCGGGAGGTAACCAAGAGACCCAGTACTTC
CASSYSSAGGNQETQYF
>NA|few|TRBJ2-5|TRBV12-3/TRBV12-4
TGTGCCAGCAGTTTAGCGGACCAAGAGACCCAGTACTTC
CASSLADQETQYF
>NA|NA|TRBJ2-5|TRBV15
TGTGCCACCAGCAGTGGTCCGGAGACCCAGTACTTC
CATSSGPETQYF
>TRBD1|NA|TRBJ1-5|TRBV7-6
TGTGCCAGCAGCTTAGGGACAGGAGATAGCAATCAGCCCCAGCATTTT
CASSLGTGDSNQPQHF
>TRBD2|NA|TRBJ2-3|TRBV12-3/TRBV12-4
TGTGCCAGCAGGGGACTAGCGGGAACCCGAGGGGATACGCAGTATTTT
CASRGLAGTRGDTQYF
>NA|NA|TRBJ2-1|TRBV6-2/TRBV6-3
TGTGCCAGCAGCCTACCAAAAGTCAATGAGCAGTTCTTC
CASSLPKVNEQFF
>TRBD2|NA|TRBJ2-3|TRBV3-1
TGTGCCAGCAGCCCCTATCTAGCGGGAGCCACAGATACGCAGTATTTT
CASSPYLAGATDTQYF
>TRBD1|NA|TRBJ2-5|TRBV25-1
TGTGCCAGCAGCTCACCGGGACAGCAAGAGACCCAGTACTTC
CASSSPGQQETQYF
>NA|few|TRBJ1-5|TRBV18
TGTGCCAGCTCACCGATTCCCGTCCAAGGTCAGCCCCAGCATTTT
CASSPIPVQGQPQHF
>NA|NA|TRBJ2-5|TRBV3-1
TGTGCCAGCAGCCCCCCGACAGTCCAAGAGACCCAGTACTTC
CASSPPTVQETQYF
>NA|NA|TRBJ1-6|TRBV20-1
TGCAGTGCTAGAGAAAAGGGTCTGAATTCACCCCTCCACTTT
CSAREKGLNSPLHF
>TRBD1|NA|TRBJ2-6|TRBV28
TGTGCCAGCAGTCCACAGGGGAGTGGGGCCAACGTCCTGACTTTC
CASSPQGSGANVLTF
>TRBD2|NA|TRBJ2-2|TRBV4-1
TGCGCCAGCAGCCGGCGGACTAGCATGAACACCGGGGAGCTGTTTTTT
CASSRRTSMNTGELFF
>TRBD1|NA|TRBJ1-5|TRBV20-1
TGCAGTGTCAGGGACAGGGAAAATCAGCCCCAGCATTTT
CSVRDRENQPQHF
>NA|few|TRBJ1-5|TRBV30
TGTGCCTGGAGTGAAGAGCTTAGCAATCAGCCCCAGCATTTT
CAWSEELSNQPQHF
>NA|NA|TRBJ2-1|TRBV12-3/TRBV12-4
TGTGCCAGTTCCGACAGTTTTCTTGTACACAATGAGCAGTTCTTC
CASSDSFLVHNEQFF
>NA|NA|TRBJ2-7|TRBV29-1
TGCAGCGTTGAAGGGTGGAACGAGCAGTACTTC
CSVEGWNEQYF
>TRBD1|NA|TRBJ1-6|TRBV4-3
TGCGCCAGCAGCCAAGATACAGGGGCTAGTTCACCCCTCCACTTT
CASSQDTGASSPLHF
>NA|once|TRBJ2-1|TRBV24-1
TGTGCCACCCGCAGTGCCCACAATGAGCAGTTCTTC
CATRSAHNEQFF
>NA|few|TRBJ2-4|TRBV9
TGTGCCAGCAGCGTGTTGACAGACCTAGCCAAAAACATTCAGTACTTC
CASSVLTDLAKNIQYF
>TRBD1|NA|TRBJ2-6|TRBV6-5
TGTGCCAGCAGGGGGACAGGTTGGGGCCTCCGGAGTGGGGCCAACATCCTGACTTTC
CASRGTGWGLRSGANILTF
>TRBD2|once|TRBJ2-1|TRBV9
TGTGCCAGCAGCCCGAGCGGGTCTAGCGGGGGATTTAATGAGCAGTTCTTC
CASSPSGSSGGFNEQFF
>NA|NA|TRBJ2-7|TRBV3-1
TGTGCCAGCAGCCGGCGCGACGAGCAGTACTTC
CASSRRDEQYF
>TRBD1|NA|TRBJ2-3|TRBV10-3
TGTGCCATCCTGGACAGGGCGGTTTCGGATACGCAGTATTTT
CAILDRAVSDTQYF
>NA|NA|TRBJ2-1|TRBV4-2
TGTGCCAGCAGCCAAGACTCGGCTTCGGCACCCACTCCTAATGAGCAGTTCTTC
CASSQDSASAPTPNEQFF
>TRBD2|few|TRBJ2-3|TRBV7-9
TGTGCCAGCAGCTCTCTACCGGGACTAGCGGGAGGCGGAGGCACAGATACGCAGTATTTT
CASSSLPGLAGGGGTDTQYF
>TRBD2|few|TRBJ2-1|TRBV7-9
TGTGCCAGCAGCTCCCCGCAAGCGGGAGATGCGTCCGCTGAGCAGTTCTTC
CASSSPQAGDASAEQFF
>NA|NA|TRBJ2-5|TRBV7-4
TGTGCCAGCAGCTACCCGATGGCAGGAGAGACCCAGTACTTC
CASSYPMAGETQYF
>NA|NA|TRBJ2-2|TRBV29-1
TGCAGCCACCAAGGCCTGAACACCGGGGAGCTGTTTTTT
CSHQGLNTGELFF
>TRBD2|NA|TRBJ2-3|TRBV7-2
TGTGCCAGCAGCTTAATAGCGGGAGGGCCGAATACAGATACGCAGTATTTT
CASSLIAGGPNTDTQYF
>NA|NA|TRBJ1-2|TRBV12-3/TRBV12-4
TGTGCCAGCAGAACCGTGGGCCAAAGTGGCTACACCTTC
CASRTVGQSGYTF
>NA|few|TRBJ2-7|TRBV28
TGTGCCAGCAGTTTCCGTCCGTCCGTGGGGACCTACGAGCAGTACTTC
CASSFRPSVGTYEQYF
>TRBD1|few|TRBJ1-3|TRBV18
TGTGCCAGCTCACTCGGGACAGACTTAAACACCATATATTTT
CASSLGTDLNTIYF
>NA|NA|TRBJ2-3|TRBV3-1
TGTGCCAGCAGCCAACAGGAGCGGGATACGCAGTATTTT
CASSQQERDTQYF
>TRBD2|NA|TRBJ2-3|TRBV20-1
TGCAGTGCTAGTCTGGCTAGCGGGAGCACAGATACGCAGTATTTT
CSASLASGSTDTQYF
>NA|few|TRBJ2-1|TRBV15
TGTGCCACCAGCAGAGAACAGGACAATGAGCAGTTCTTC
CATSREQDNEQFF
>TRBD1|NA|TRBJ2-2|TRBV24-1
TGTGCCACCAGTGCTTTGGGACAGGGTGACACCGGGGAGCTGTTTTTT
CATSALGQGDTGELFF
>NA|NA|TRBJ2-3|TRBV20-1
TGCAGTGCTGCCGGGATCAACACAGATACGCAGTATTTT
CSAAGINTDTQYF
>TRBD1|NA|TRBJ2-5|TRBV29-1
TGCAGCGTTGGAAGGACAGGGGGCGCGGAGACCCAGTACTTC
CSVGRTGGAETQYF
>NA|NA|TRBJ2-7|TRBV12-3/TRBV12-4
TGTGCCAGCAGTTTAGGGACTGACTCCTACGAGCAGTACTTC
CASSLGTDSYEQYF
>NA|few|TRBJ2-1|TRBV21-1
TGTGCCAGCAGCCTTCCGGCGCTAGGGGGCAATGAGCAGTTCTTC
CASSLPALGGNEQFF
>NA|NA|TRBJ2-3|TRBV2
TGTGCCAGCCTCAGGGATGGTGGAACAGATACGCAGTATTTT
CASLRDGGTDTQYF